Sequencing of this TCR beta chain was carried out in a study of OX40 agonist ivuxolimab in advanced cancers. Study-wide context: The dose-escalation cohort had hepatocellular carcinoma, melanoma, renal cell or head and neck cancer.

Method: immunoSEQ multiplex PCR; TCRdb's copy keeps in-frame clones and lacks some. The table shows 50,000 to 60,000 clones, with around 79% occurring only once. The CDR3 consists of 11 residues. Germline lookup yields CDR1 SQVTM and CDR2 ANQGSEA. The sequencing used CD4+ or CD8+ T cells sorted from blood, collected in a trial of the OX40 agonist ivuxolimab. The genes are TRBV29-1 and TRBJ2-7; D may be TRBD1 (6 bases). This TCR was sampled from an adult with an advanced solid tumor such as melanoma, head and neck, liver or kidney cancer. The CDR3 DNA is TGCAGTGTTACAGGGTTCAACGAGCAGTACTTC. Protein: CSVTGFNEQYF.